Described below is a single T cell receptor (beta chain) sequence and its context. Its antigen is still unknown. This sample is part of a study of vaccination and CD4 T cells after COVID-19. Overall study: Convalescent donors: six male, four female; seven Caucasian, two Asian, one multiracial, two Hispanic. For post-vaccine samples, collection took place a median roughly 72 days after dose two, ranging from 14 to 241.

The Oncomine TCR Beta short-read assay was applied to DNA of cultured CD4+ T cells. Investigators obtained genomic DNA by extraction from cultured CD4+ T cells. TCRdb called the PCR reads again in MiXCR, with one record for every CDR3 protein. The table lists some 11,000 distinct CDR3 sequences, approximately 40% of them singletons. Treatment given: approximately 9-day PBMC culture with coronavirus spike peptide pools or control peptides (ViraFEST assay). V gave up 1 base and J gave up 8 bases; unmatched junction bases: 16. Germline V gives CDR1 LNHNV, CDR2 YYDKDF (reference sequence). This CDR3 contains 18 residues. Study results and limitations: Sampling was limited to relatively few convalescent patients, with no early post-infection timepoints studied.

The TCR was taken from a human donor who had recovered from COVID-19. The material was CD4+ T cells from blood, cultured in vitro, obtained after SARS-CoV-2 vaccination. V usage is TRBV15 and J usage is TRBJ2-1; 8 nucleotides agree with TRBD2. Written as DNA, the CDR3 is TGTGCCACCAGCAGAGTCCGACTATCCGTTAGCGGGAATCATGAGCAGTTCTTC. Translated: CATSRVRLSVSGNHEQFF.